This TCR beta chain was obtained from a study of cytomegalovirus exposure and HLA in healthy donors. Trimming took 3 bases from V and 7 from J; bases not matched to a gene: 7. There are 15 residues in the CDR3. CDR1 WNHNN and CDR2 SYGVQD come from the germline V gene (reference sequence). Notes on the study in general: Rare TCR sequences dominated, though some public TCRs recurred in many donors.

Remarks on this clone: The antigen remains undetermined.

This PCR relied on a set of 60 Vbeta primers and 13 Jbeta primers. As originally analysed: Among the unique TCR beta chains that a later analysis counted, 80 million to 100 million in all, roughly 11 million were shared. The data were produced by immunoSEQ multiplex PCR, yet TCRdb's version contains in-frame clones alone and is incomplete. The V and J calls and clone size are taken from that table; D and trimming were inferred from the DNA. Of fewer than 80,000 clones in the sample, roughly two thirds are singletons; the top ten hold 6.5% to 7.5%. The sequenced sample was PBMCs. This TCR derives from a woman in her forties or fifties in good health and CMV-seropositive. This chain connects TRBV10-1 to TRBJ2-1, with 9 bases lining up with TRBD1. The CDR3 loop is CASSEAGQGLNEQFF. The CDR3 DNA reads TGCGCCAGCAGTGAAGCAGGACAGGGGCTTAATGAGCAGTTCTTC.